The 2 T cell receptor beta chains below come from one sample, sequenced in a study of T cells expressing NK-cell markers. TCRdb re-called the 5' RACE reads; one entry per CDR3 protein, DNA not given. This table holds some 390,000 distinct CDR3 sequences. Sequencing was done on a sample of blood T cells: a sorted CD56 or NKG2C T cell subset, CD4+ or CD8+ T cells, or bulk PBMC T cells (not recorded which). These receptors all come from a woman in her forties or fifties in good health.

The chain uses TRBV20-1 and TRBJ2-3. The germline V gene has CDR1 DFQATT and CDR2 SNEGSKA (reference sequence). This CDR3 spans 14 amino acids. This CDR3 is CSASWLGSTDTQYF.

CDR3 loop: CASSWDRGMLPETNTIYF. The chain links TRBV28 to TRBJ1-3; TCRdb outputs TRBD1, but without DNA this stays unchecked. Germline V gene data show CDR1 as MDHEN and CDR2 as SYDVKM. CDR3 length equals 18 residues. The variable domain in full, with the rest retrieved from reference TRBV28 and TRBJ1-3, is DVKVTQSSRYLVKRTGEKVFLECVQDMDHENMFWYRQDPGLGLRLIYFSYDVKMKEKGDIPEGYSVSREKKERFSLILESASTNQTSMYLCASSWDRGMLPETNTIYFGEGSWLTVV.